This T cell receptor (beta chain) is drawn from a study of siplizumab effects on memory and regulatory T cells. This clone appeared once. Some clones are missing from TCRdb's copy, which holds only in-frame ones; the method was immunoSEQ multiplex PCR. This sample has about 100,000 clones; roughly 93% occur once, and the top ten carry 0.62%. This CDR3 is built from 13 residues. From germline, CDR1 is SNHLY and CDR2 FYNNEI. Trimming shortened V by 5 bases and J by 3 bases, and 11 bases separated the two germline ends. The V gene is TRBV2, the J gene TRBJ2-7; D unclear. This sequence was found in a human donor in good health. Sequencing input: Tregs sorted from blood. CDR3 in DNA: TGTGCCAGCAGTTGGGCCTGGGACTACGAGCAGTACTTC. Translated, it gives CASSWAWDYEQYF.